This T cell receptor beta chain was documented in a study of CD8 T cells in Susac syndrome. RNA was extracted with the RNeasy kit, and a quantity of roughly 0.5 to 1 ug was reverse transcribed using random hexamers. A single record per CDR3 protein comes from TCRdb applying MiXCR to the immunoSEQ multiplex PCR reads. The sample gives 150,000 to 160,000 distinct CDR3 sequences, roughly 96% of which show up once; around 0.15% is in the top ten. This TCR came from a human donor with Susac syndrome. Sequenced input: CD4+ T cells from PBMCs.

The CDR3 nucleotides are TGCAGTGCTCGGCCGGGACTCCCCACCGACGAGCAGTACTTC. The encoded protein is CSARPGLPTDEQYF. V usage is TRBV20-1 and J usage is TRBJ2-7; perhaps TRBD2 as D (6 bases). The CDR3 length is 14 residues. Trimming stripped 5 bases from V and 5 bases from J, with 19 bases between. Per the germline V gene, CDR1 is DFQATT and CDR2 is SNEGSKA (reference sequence).